These 21 T cell receptor beta chains share one sample of origin, sequenced in a study of regulatory T cells in long-lasting Graves disease. Time point noted: newly diagnosed GD, antithyroid drugs for less than 3 months. Scientists built the TCR library using RNA that was extracted from PBMCs. Investigators prepared the TCR beta libraries by applying iRepertoire HTBI primers and Arm-PCR of CDR3 regions. One entry per CDR3 protein results from TCRdb running MiXCR on the multiplex PCR reads. This sample yields under 300,000 distinct CDR3 sequences, of which about 16% are seen a single time; around 20% belongs to the top ten. The specimen comprised peripheral blood mononuclear cells (PBMCs), sampled at new diagnosis, from a patient treated with antithyroid drugs. The receptors shown here come from a female donor with Graves disease.

At least ten counts were recorded for this clonotype. The CDR3 nucleotides are TGTGCCAGCTCACAGTCCCCGACTGCAACTAATGAAAAACTGTTTTTT. Its translation is CASSQSPTATNEKLFF. The V and J genes are TRBV18 and TRBJ1-4; D call uncertain. Trimming cost V 4 bases and J 0 bases, with 12 bases left between them. Germline V gene lookup returns CDR1 KGHSH and CDR2 LQKENI. This CDR3 spans 16 amino acids.

This clonotype was observed at least ten times. The chain is built from TRBV24-1 and TRBJ2-3, with D possibly being TRBD2 (6 bases). The CDR3 consists of 15 residues. Germline CDR1 and CDR2: KGHDR and SFDVKD. Trimming took 1 base from V and 2 from J, leaving 9 bases between them. CDR3 bases: TGTGCCACCAGTGATTTATCTAGCGACACAGATACGCAGTATTTT. Its translation is CATSDLSSDTDTQYF.

This clonotype was observed a handful of times. The chain employs TRBV7-8 and TRBJ1-5; TRBD1 might be the D (5 bases). The V end lost 5 bases, the J end lost 7 bases, and 12 bases lay between the germline ends. This CDR3 has 13 amino acids. The germline CDR1 and CDR2 sequences are SGHVS and FQNEAQ. The CDR3 DNA reads TGTGCCAGCAGCCCTGGGGGGAGCCAGCCCCAGCATTTT. This codes for CASSPGGSQPQHF. The variable domain in full, with the rest retrieved from reference TRBV7-8 and TRBJ1-5, is GAGVSQSPRYKVAKRGQDVALRCDPISGHVSLFWYQQALGQGPEFLTYFQNEAQLDKSGLPSDRFFAERPEGSVSTLKIQRTQQEDSAVYLCASSPGGSQPQHFGDGTRLSIL.

This clonotype was counted many times. This chain links TRBV6-1 with TRBJ2-1; 10 bases line up with TRBD1. Germline CDR1 reads MNHNS; CDR2 reads SASEGT. There are 16 residues in the CDR3. V dropped 6 bases and J dropped 5; count of bases not matched to a gene: 10. CDR3 in DNA: TGTGCCAGCAGGGGGGGGCCGGGACAGGGGAACAATGAGCAGTTCTTC. It yields the protein CASRGGPGQGNNEQFF.

The chain joins TRBV2 to TRBJ1-4; no reliable D call. The V and J ends lost 4 bases and 3 bases respectively, with 9 bases between them. This CDR3 comprises 14 residues. The germline CDR1 and CDR2 sequences are SNHLY and FYNNEI. The CDR3 is CASSVGIANEKLFF. The CDR3 DNA reads as TGTGCCAGCAGTGTGGGGATAGCTAATGAAAAACTGTTTTTT.

This clonotype showed up many times. V gene TRBV10-3 combines with J gene TRBJ2-3; D gene unclear. The CDR3 has 12 amino acids. V was pared by 6 bases and J by 2 bases, with 6 bases between. The germline CDR1 and CDR2 sequences are ENHRY and SYGVKD. DNA for the CDR3: TGTGCCATCAGACCCGACACAGATACGCAGTATTTT. This encodes CAIRPDTDTQYF.

The chain has TRBV10-3 and TRBJ1-5; D is perhaps TRBD1 (6 bases). The V and J ends lost 0 bases and 8 bases respectively, with 14 bases between them. This CDR3 is 15 amino acids long. Per germline, CDR1 ENHRY and CDR2 SYGVKD. CDR3 DNA sequence: TGTGCCATCAGTGAGTCGATAGGGGGGCCGGAGCCCCAGCATTTT. Translated: CAISESIGGPEPQHF.

The chain couples TRBV7-8 to TRBJ2-5; TRBD1 agrees at 10 bases. The ends lost 5 bases at V and 5 bases at J; junction bases unmatched: 8. The CDR3 is made up of 15 amino acids. Germline lookup yields CDR1 SGHVS and CDR2 FQNEAQ. In DNA form, the CDR3 reads TGTGCCAGCAGCCCCTGGGACAGGGGTAGGGAGACCCAGTACTTC. This codes for CASSPWDRGRETQYF.

This clonotype came up a few times. The chain couples TRBV7-9 to TRBJ2-1; maybe TRBD2 (6 bases). The germline V gene encodes CDR1 SEHNR and CDR2 FQNEAQ (reference sequence). This CDR3 spans 18 amino acids. V gave up 2 bases and J gave up 6 bases, with 23 bases separating them. CDR3 sequence: CASSLTPLGGTAGNEQFF. CDR3 bases: TGTGCCAGCAGCTTAACCCCCCTTGGAGGGACCGCAGGCAATGAGCAGTTCTTC. Variable domain in full (rest from reference TRBV7-9 and TRBJ2-1): DTGVSQNPRHKITKRGQNVTFRCDPISEHNRLYWYRQTLGQGPEFLTYFQNEAQLEKSRLLSDRFSAERPKGSFSTLEIQRTEQGDSAMYLCASSLTPLGGTAGNEQFFGPGTRLTVL.

This clonotype has a count of ten or more. The rearrangement uses TRBV6-2 or TRBV6-3 and TRBJ2-7; 13 nucleotides align to TRBD2. Germline V gives CDR1 MNHEY, CDR2 SVGEGT. Trimming at V came to 8 bases and at J to 2 bases, leaving 9 bases not matched to a gene. The CDR3 loop spans 16 amino acids. The CDR3 region is CASGGLAGERTYEQYF. In DNA form, the CDR3 reads TGTGCCAGCGGCGGACTAGCGGGAGAGAGGACCTACGAGCAGTACTTC.

The chain couples TRBV10-3 to TRBJ1-1, with 7 bases aligning to TRBD1. Germline trimming cut 6 bases from V and 2 bases from J; bases unmatched to any gene: 3. Germline V CDR1 and CDR2: ENHRY, SYGVKD. The CDR3 is 13 residues long. The CDR3 coding sequence is TGTGCCATCAGCGGACAGGCTAACACTGAAGCTTTCTTT. Its translation: CAISGQANTEAFF.

This clonotype has a count of ten or more. This chain connects TRBV20-1 to TRBJ2-3; D remains unclear. This CDR3 has 15 residues. CDR1 is DFQATT, CDR2 SNEGSKA, per germline (reference sequence). Between the trimmed V and J ends, which lost 1 base and 0 bases, there was a span of 11 bases. CDR3 in DNA: TGCAGTGCTAGAGCGGACCACCCTAGCACAGATACGCAGTATTTT. It codes for CSARADHPSTDTQYF.

Ten or more counts support this clonotype. The rearrangement links TRBV5-6 to TRBJ1-1, with 9 positions matching TRBD1. The junction had 3 bases not matched to a gene; V was cut back by 7 bases and J by 5 bases. The CDR3 covers 12 residues. Per germline, CDR1 SGHDT and CDR2 YYEEEE. The CDR3 nucleotides are TGTGCCAGCTGGACAGGGGAGACTGAAGCTTTCTTT. Encoded protein: CASWTGETEAFF.

As to this clonotype: A read error may be the cause here, since a much bigger clone is one base away. The chain couples TRBV10-1 to TRBJ1-2; the D is unclear. CDR1 is WNHNN, CDR2 SYGVQD, per germline (reference sequence). This CDR3 comprises 13 residues. CDR3 DNA: TGCACCAGCAGTGAAACTTCTAACTATGGCTACACCTTC. Its protein is CTSSETSNYGYTF.

This clonotype was recorded many times. The J gene is TRBJ1-1, the V gene TRBV7-9; 7 positions agree with TRBD1. V lost 5 bases and J lost 4; bases outside the gene matches: 10. Per germline, CDR1 SEHNR and CDR2 FQNEAQ (reference sequence). The CDR3 spans 15 residues. Here the CDR3 reads CASSPEDRVGTEAFF. CDR3 DNA: TGTGCCAGCAGCCCGGAAGACAGGGTGGGCACTGAAGCTTTCTTT.

In its sample, this clonotype was seen a few times. The CDR3 coding sequence is TGTGCCAGTAGTATAAGTGGCGGGAGAGGCTACGAGCAGTACTTC. This translates into CASSISGGRGYEQYF. This chain joins TRBV19 and TRBJ2-7; 7 positions agree with TRBD2. The CDR3 has 15 residues. Germline CDR1 LNHDA, CDR2 SQIVND (reference sequence). The junction had 7 bases not matched to a gene; V was cut back by 2 bases and J by 3 bases.

Ten or more counts support this clonotype. The J gene is TRBJ1-1, the V gene TRBV28, with unresolved D. The CDR3 sequence is 13 residues long. V shed 5 bases and J shed 1 base, with 8 bases lying between them. Germline V gives CDR1 MDHEN, CDR2 SYDVKM. The CDR3 protein is CASSTDGNTEAFF. CDR3 nucleotides: TGTGCCAGCAGTACGGACGGGAACACTGAAGCTTTCTTT. Full variable domain (remainder filled in from reference TRBV28 and TRBJ1-1): DVKVTQSSRYLVKRTGEKVFLECVQDMDHENMFWYRQDPGLGLRLIYFSYDVKMKEKGDIPEGYSVSREKKERFSLILESASTNQTSMYLCASSTDGNTEAFFGQGTRLTVV.

Ten or more counts support this clonotype. The rearrangement joins TRBV15 to TRBJ1-4; 7 bases fit TRBD1. Losses at the gene ends were 6 bases for V and 4 bases for J; bases not matched to a gene: 5. There are 14 residues in the CDR3. Germline loops: CDR1 LNHNV, CDR2 YYDKDF (reference sequence). CDR3 DNA: TGTGCCACCAGTAGACAGGGACGTAATGAAAAACTGTTTTTT. This translates into CATSRQGRNEKLFF.

This clonotype was seen repeatedly, ten times or more. This rearrangement joins TRBV7-9 to TRBJ1-1, with D possibly matching TRBD1 (5 bases). The V end was cut by 5 bases, the J end by 4 bases, with 14 bases between. Germline CDR1 reads SEHNR; CDR2 reads FQNEAQ (reference sequence). The CDR3 consists of 14 residues. The DNA of the CDR3 is TGTGCCAGCAGCACCGGGGGTAGTACCACTGAAGCTTTCTTT. Encoded protein: CASSTGGSTTEAFF. Full variable domain (outside the CDR3, taken from reference TRBV7-9 and TRBJ1-1): DTGVSQNPRHKITKRGQNVTFRCDPISEHNRLYWYRQTLGQGPEFLTYFQNEAQLEKSRLLSDRFSAERPKGSFSTLEIQRTEQGDSAMYLCASSTGGSTTEAFFGQGTRLTVV.

This chain uses TRBV6-1 with TRBJ2-7; weak D call: TRBD2 (6 bases). CDR1 MNHNS and CDR2 SASEGT come from the germline V gene. Deletions cut 3 bases from V and 6 bases from J, with 12 bases between. The CDR3 extends over 13 amino acids. CDR3 bases: TGTGCCAGCAGTGAGATGGAGGGCCGCGAGCAGTACTTC. It is translated as CASSEMEGREQYF.

This clonotype was seen ten or more times. The chain is built from TRBV6-5 and TRBJ2-2; TRBD2 aligns across 10 bases. The CDR3 is made up of 15 amino acids. The ends lost 4 bases at V and 9 bases at J; junction bases unmatched: 8. Germline V gives CDR1 MNHEY, CDR2 SVGAGI. The CDR3 loop reads CASSSWASGSRELFF. The CDR3 bases are TGTGCCAGCAGTTCCTGGGCTAGCGGGAGCCGGGAGCTGTTTTTT.